The clone carrying this T cell receptor beta chain has just a few counts. V was pared by 5 bases and J by 1 base, with 4 bases of the junction left unmatched. The CDR3 loop spans 16 amino acids. Germline CDR1 is MNHNY and CDR2 is SVGAGI (reference sequence). This record comes from a study of human T cells and chemical hapten exposure. Time point denoted: healthy volunteer bleed at 6 weeks. Someone pulled total RNA out of unfractionated whole blood. Separate cDNA molecules received unique molecular identifiers, which the library attached to them. MiXCR, run by TCRdb on the RACE reads, gives a single entry per CDR3 protein. The table shows 35,000 to 50,000 distinct CDR3 sequences, with 3.7% occurring only once.

The material sequenced was whole blood. This receptor was obtained from a human donor in good health. Some clones in this sample may be carry-over from other donors' samples. The chain employs TRBV6-6 and TRBJ2-3; 12 bases align to TRBD2. The CDR3 DNA reads TGTGCCAGCAGTCTAGCGGGAGGGGGAGGCACAGATACGCAGTATTTT. Translated, it gives CASSLAGGGGTDTQYF.